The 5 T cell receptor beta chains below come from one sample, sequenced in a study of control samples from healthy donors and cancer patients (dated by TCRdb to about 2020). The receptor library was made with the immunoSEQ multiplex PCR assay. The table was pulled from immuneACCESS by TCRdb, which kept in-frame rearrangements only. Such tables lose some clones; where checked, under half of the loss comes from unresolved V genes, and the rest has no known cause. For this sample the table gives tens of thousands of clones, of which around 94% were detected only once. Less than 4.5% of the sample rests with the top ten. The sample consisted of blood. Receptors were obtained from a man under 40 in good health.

CDR3 amino acids: CAWGDRGLVGNTIYF. CDR3 in DNA: TGTGCCTGGGGCGATCGGGGCTTGGTAGGAAACACCATATATTTT. The rearrangement joins TRBV30 to TRBJ1-3; a possible D gene is TRBD1 (5 bases). The V and J ends lost 5 bases and 4 bases respectively, with 18 bases between them. The CDR3 runs 15 residues. Germline V gene data show CDR1 as GTSNPN and CDR2 as SVGIG (reference sequence).

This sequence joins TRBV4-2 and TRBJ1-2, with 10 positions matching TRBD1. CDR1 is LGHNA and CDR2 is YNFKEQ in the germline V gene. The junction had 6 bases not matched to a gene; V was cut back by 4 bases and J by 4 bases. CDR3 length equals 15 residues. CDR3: CASSRGTGEGYGYTF. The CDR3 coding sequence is TGTGCCAGCAGCCGAGGGACAGGGGAGGGCTATGGCTACACCTTC.

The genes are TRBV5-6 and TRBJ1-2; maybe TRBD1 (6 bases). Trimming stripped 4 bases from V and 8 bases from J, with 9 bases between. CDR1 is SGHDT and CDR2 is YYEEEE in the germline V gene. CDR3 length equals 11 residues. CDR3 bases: TGTGCCAGCAGCAAGGGGGGGGGCTACACCTTC. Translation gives CASSKGGGYTF.

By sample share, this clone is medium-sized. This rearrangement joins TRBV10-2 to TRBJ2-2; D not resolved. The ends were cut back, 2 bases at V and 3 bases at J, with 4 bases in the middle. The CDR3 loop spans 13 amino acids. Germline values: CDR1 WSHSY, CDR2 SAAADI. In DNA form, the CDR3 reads TGCGCCAGCAGTGAGCGGGACACCGGGGAGCTGTTTTTT. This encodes CASSERDTGELFF.

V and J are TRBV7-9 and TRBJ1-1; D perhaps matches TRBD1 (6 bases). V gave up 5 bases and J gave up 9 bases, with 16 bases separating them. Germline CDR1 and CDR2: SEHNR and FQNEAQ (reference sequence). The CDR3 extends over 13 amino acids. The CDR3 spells CASSPSNRDKAFF. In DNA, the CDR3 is TGTGCCAGCAGCCCGTCGAACAGGGATAAAGCTTTCTTT.